These T cell receptor beta chains were read from a single sample in a study of cytomegalovirus exposure and HLA in healthy donors. Data came from immunoSEQ multiplex PCR; TCRdb stores just in-frame clones and leaves some out. The data show about 170,000 clones, approximately 73% seen once. The sequencing input was PBMCs. These receptors were collected from a woman in her late teens or twenties in good health and CMV-seropositive. The CDR3 runs from the conserved cysteine through the conserved F or W. A D gene is named only where the DNA matches it firmly. The size of a clone is reported for some rows only, either as once, few or many, or as a class for expanded clones.

cdr3_nt | cdr3_aa | v_call | d_call | j_call | cdr3_length | clone_size
TGCGCCAGCGGACGGGGGAGCTACAATGAGCAGTTCTTC | CASGRGSYNEQFF | TRBV5-1 | . | TRBJ2-1 | 13 | .
TGTGCCAGCAGTTACGGGGGCACTGGAAACACCATATATTTT | CASSYGGTGNTIYF | TRBV6-5 | . | TRBJ1-3 | 14 | .
TGTGCCAGCAAACAGGGAGTGTTTGACTATAGCAATCAGCCCCAGCATTTT | CASKQGVFDYSNQPQHF | TRBV28 | . | TRBJ1-5 | 17 | .
TGTGCCACTACACCGGGACAGTCCACAGATACGCAGTATTTT | CATTPGQSTDTQYF | TRBV27 | TRBD1 | TRBJ2-3 | 14 | few
TGTGCCAGTAGGCCCCCGGACAGGACTAAAAACATTCAGTACTTC | CASRPPDRTKNIQYF | TRBV19 | TRBD1 | TRBJ2-4 | 15 | .
TGTGCCAGCAGTGAACGCTACGTTAACTCTGGAAACACCATATATTTT | CASSERYVNSGNTIYF | TRBV6-1 | . | TRBJ1-3 | 16 | .
TGCGCCAGCAGCCGGACAGGGGGCCAGAAGGGCTACACCTTC | CASSRTGGQKGYTF | TRBV4-1 | TRBD1 | TRBJ1-2 | 14 | .
TGCGCCAGCAGCTTAGACAGGGTTAATGAAAAACTGTTTTTT | CASSLDRVNEKLFF | TRBV5-1 | TRBD1 | TRBJ1-4 | 14 | .
TGTGCCAGCAGCGGCGGGAGCTCTGGAAACACCATATATTTT | CASSGGSSGNTIYF | TRBV6-1 | . | TRBJ1-3 | 14 | few
TGTGCCACCGGGGACAGGGTCACGGAGACCCAGTACTTC | CATGDRVTETQYF | TRBV10-3 | TRBD1 | TRBJ2-5 | 13 | .
TGTGCCAGCAGCCGATGGATAGGCAGGGGATTAACCGGGGAGCTGTTTTTT | CASSRWIGRGLTGELFF | TRBV7-2 | . | TRBJ2-2 | 17 | .
TGTGCCAGCAGCTCACAGAGTTCTAACTATGGCTACACCTTC | CASSSQSSNYGYTF | TRBV7-2 | . | TRBJ1-2 | 14 | few
TGTGCCAGCAGGCGCAGCGGGGGCCCGCAAGAGACCCAGTACTTC | CASRRSGGPQETQYF | TRBV6-1 | TRBD2 | TRBJ2-5 | 15 | .